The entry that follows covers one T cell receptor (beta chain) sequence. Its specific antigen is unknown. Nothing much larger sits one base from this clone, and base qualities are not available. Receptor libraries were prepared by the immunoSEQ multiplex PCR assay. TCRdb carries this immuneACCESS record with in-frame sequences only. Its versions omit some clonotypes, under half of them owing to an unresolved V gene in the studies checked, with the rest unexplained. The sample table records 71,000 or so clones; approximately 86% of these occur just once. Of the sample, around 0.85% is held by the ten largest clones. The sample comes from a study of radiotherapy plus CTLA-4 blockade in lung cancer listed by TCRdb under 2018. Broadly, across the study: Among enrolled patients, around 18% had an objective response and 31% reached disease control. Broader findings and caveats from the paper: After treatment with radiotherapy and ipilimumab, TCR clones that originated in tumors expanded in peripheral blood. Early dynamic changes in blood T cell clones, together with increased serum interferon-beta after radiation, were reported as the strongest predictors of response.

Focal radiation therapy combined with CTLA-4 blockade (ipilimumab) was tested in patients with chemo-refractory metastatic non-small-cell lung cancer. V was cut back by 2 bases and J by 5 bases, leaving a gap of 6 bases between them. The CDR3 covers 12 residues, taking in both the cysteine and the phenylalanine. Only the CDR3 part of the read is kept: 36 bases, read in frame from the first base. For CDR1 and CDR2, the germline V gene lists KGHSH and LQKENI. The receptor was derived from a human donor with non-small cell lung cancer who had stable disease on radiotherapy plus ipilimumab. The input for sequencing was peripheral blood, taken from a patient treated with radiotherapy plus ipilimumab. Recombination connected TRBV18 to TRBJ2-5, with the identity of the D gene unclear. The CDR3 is CASSPVEETQYF. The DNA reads TGTGCCAGCTCACCAGTAGAGGAGACCCAGTACTTC.